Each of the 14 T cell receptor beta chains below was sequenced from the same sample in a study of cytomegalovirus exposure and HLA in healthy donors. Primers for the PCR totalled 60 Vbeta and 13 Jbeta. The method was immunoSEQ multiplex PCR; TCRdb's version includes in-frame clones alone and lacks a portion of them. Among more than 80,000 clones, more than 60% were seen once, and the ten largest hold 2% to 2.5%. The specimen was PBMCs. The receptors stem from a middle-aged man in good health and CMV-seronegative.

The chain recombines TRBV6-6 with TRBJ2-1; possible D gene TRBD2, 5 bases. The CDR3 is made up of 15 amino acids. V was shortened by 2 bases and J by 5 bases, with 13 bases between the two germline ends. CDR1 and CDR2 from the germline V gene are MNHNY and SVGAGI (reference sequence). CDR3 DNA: TGTGCCAGCAGTTACGGTAGCGAACCCCACAATGAGCAGTTCTTC. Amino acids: CASSYGSEPHNEQFF.

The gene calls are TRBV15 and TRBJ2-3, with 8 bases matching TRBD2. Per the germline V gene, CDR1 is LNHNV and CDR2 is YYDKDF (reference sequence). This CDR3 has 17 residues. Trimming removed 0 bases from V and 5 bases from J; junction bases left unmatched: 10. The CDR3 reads CATSRDRVGTSGDTQYF. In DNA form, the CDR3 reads TGTGCCACCAGCAGAGATCGGGTCGGAACTAGCGGAGATACGCAGTATTTT.

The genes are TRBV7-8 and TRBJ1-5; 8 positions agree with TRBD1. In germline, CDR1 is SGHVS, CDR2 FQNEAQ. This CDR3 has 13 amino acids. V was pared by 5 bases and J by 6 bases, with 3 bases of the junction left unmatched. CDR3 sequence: CASSHDRGQPQHF. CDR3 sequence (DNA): TGTGCCAGCAGCCATGACAGGGGTCAGCCCCAGCATTTT.

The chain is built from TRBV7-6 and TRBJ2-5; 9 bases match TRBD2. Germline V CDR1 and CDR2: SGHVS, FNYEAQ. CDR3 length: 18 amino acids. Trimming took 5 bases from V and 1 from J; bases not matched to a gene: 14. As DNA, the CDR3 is TGTGCCAGCAGCCCATACCTCGCGGCTAGCGGGGTCCAAGAGACCCAGTACTTC. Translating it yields CASSPYLAASGVQETQYF.

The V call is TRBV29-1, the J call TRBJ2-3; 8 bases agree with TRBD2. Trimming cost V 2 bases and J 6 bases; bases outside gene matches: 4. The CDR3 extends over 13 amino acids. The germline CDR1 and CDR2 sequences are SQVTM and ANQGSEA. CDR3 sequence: CSVELAGGDTQYF. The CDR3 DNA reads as TGCAGCGTTGAATTGGCGGGAGGCGATACGCAGTATTTT.

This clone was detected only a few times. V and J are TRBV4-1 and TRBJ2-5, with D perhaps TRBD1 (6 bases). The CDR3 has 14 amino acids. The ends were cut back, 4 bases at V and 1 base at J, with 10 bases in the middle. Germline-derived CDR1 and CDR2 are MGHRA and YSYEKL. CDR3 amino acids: CASSPRTAQETQYF. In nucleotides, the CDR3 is TGCGCCAGCAGCCCGAGGACAGCCCAAGAGACCCAGTACTTC.

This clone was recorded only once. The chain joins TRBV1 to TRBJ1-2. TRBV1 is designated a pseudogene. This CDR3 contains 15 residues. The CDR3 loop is CTSSPKSEGSDGYTF. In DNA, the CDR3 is TGCACCAGCAGCCCGAAGTCGGAGGGGTCGGATGGCTACACCTTC.

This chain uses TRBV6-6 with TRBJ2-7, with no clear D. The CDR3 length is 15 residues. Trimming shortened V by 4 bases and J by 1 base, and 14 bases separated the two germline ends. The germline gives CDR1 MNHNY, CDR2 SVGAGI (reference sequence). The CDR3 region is CASSLDSPTSYEQYF. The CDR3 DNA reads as TGTGCCAGCAGTTTAGACTCCCCCACTTCCTACGAGCAGTACTTC.

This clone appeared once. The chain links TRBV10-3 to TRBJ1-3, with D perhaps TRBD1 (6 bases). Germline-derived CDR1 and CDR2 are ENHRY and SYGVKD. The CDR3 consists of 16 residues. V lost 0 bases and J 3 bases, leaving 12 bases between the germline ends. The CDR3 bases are TGTGCCATCAGTGAGTCGGGGGCAGGTATTGGAAACACCATATATTTT. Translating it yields CAISESGAGIGNTIYF.

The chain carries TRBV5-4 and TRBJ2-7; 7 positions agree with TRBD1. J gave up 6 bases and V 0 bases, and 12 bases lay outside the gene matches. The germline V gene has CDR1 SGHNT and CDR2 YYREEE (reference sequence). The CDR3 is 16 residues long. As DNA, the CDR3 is TGTGCCAGCAGCTTGGATGGGGTGACAGGGTCTTTCGAGCAGTACTTC. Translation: CASSLDGVTGSFEQYF.

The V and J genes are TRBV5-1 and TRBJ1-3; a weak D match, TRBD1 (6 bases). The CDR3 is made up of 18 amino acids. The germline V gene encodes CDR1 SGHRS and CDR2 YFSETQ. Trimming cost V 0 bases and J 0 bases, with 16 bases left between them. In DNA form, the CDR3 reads TGCGCCAGCAGCTTGGGAGTCTGGGGGCGCCCCTCTGGAAACACCATATATTTT. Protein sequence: CASSLGVWGRPSGNTIYF.

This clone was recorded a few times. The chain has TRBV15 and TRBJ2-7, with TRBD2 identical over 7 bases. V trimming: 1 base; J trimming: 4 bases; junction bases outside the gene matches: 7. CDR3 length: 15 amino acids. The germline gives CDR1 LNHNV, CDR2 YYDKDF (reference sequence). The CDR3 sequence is CATSRASSGGYEQYF. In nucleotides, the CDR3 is TGTGCCACCAGCAGAGCTTCATCCGGGGGGTACGAGCAGTACTTC.

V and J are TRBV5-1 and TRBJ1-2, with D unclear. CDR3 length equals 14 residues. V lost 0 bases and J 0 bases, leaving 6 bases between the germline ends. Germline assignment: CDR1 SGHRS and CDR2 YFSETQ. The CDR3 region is CASSLDTANYGYTF. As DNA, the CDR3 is TGCGCCAGCAGCTTGGATACAGCTAACTATGGCTACACCTTC.

In DNA form, the CDR3 reads TGTGCCAGCAGCGCACGTCAGGGATACAATGAGCAGTTCTTC. Translation: CASSARQGYNEQFF. This sequence joins TRBV7-8 and TRBJ2-1, with D possibly matching TRBD1 (5 bases). Germline loops: CDR1 SGHVS, CDR2 FQNEAQ. The CDR3 is 14 amino acids. V lost 5 bases and J 4 bases, leaving 12 bases between the germline ends.